The entry below gives a single T cell receptor (beta chain) sequence along with its context. Sequencing used immunoSEQ multiplex PCR; TCRdb keeps in-frame clones, though not all of them. The sample yields around 170,000 clones, approximately 79% seen once. These data belong to a study of blood T cell repertoires in COVID-19. V was trimmed by 2 bases and J by 4 bases, leaving 16 bases between them. The length of the CDR3 is 16 residues. Germline V gene sequence: CDR1 SNHLY, CDR2 FYNNEI. The specimen sequenced was peripheral blood. The chain employs TRBV2 and TRBJ2-3, with TRBD1 as a possible D gene (6 bases). The sequence was obtained from a woman aged 80 or older with acute or convalescent COVID-19. The DNA for the CDR3 is TGTGCCAGCAGTGAAATGGGAGCTGAGGGGGCAGATACGCAGTATTTT. Its protein product is CASSEMGAEGADTQYF.